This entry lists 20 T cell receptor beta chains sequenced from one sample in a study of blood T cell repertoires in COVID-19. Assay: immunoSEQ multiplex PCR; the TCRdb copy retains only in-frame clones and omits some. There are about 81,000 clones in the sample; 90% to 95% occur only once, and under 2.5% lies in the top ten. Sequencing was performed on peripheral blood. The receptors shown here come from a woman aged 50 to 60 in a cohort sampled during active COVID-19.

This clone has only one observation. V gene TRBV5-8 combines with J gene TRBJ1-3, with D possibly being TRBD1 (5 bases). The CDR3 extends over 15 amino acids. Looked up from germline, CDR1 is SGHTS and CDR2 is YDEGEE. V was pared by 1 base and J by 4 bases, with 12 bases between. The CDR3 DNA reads TGTGCCAGCAGCTTGTCGTGGGGCCGAGGAAACACCATATATTTT. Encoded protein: CASSLSWGRGNTIYF. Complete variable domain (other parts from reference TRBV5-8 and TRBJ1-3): EAGVTQSPTHLIKTRGQQATLRCSPISGHTSVYWYQQALGLGLQFLLWYDEGEERNRGNFPPRFSGRQFPNYSSELNVNALELEDSALYLCASSLSWGRGNTIYFGEGSWLTVV.

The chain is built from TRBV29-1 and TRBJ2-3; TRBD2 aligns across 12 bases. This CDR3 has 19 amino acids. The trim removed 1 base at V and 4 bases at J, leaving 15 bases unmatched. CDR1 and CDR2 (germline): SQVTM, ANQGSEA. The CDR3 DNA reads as TGCAGCGTTGAAGGGTCGCTGACTAGCGGGAGAATCGTCGCAGATACGCAGTATTTT. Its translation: CSVEGSLTSGRIVADTQYF.

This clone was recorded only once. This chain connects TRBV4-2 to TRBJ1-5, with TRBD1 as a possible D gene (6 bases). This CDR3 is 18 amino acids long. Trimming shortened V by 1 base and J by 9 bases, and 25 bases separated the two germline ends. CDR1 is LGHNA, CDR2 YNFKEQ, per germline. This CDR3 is CASSQALGTRSRDGPQHF. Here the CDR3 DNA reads TGTGCCAGCAGCCAAGCCCTAGGGACACGATCTCGGGATGGGCCCCAGCATTTT.

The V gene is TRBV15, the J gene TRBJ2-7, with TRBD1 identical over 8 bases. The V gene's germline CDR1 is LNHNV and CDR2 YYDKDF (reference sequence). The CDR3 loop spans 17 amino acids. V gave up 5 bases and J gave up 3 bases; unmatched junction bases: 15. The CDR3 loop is CATSGPQGQGAYYEQYF. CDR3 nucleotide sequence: TGTGCCACCAGCGGGCCTCAAGGGCAGGGGGCATACTACGAGCAGTACTTC. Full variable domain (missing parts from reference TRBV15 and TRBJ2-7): DAMVIQNPRYQVTQFGKPVTLSCSQTLNHNVMYWYQQKSSQAPKLLFHYYDKDFNNEADTPDNFQSRRPNTSFCFLDIRSPGLGDTAMYLCATSGPQGQGAYYEQYFGPGTRLTVT.

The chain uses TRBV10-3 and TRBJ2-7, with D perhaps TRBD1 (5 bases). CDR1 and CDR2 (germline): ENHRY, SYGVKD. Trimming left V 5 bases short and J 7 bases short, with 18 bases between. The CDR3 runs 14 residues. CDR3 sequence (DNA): TGTGCCATCAGTTCTCAGGGAATCGGAGATGAGCAGTACTTC. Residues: CAISSQGIGDEQYF.

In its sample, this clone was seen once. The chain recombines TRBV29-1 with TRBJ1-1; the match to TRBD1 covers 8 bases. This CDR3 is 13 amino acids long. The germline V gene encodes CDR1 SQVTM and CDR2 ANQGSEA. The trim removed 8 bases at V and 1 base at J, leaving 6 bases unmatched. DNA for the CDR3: TGCAGCTTCAGGGGGACAGGGAACACTGAAGCTTTCTTT. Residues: CSFRGTGNTEAFF.

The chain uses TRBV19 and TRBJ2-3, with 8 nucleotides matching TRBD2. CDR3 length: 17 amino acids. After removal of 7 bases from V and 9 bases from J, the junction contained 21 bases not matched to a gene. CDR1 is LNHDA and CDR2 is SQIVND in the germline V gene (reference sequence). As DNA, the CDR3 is TGTGCCAGTACCACTCTATCTCGCGGGGGGTCGATTAGGACGCAGTATTTT. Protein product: CASTTLSRGGSIRTQYF.

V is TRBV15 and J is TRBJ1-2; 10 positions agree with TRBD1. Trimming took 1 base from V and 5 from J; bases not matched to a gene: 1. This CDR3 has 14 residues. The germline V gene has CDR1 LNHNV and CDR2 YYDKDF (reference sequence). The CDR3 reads CATSRAGQGYGYTF. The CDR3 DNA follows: TGTGCCACCAGCAGAGCGGGACAGGGGTATGGCTACACCTTC.

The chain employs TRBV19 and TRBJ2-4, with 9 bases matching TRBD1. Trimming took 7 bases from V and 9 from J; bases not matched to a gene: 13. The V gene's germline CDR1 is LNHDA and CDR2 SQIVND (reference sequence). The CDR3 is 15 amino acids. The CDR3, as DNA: TGTGCCAGTAATAAACCGGGACAGGGAAAGGGCATTCAGTACTTC. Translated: CASNKPGQGKGIQYF.

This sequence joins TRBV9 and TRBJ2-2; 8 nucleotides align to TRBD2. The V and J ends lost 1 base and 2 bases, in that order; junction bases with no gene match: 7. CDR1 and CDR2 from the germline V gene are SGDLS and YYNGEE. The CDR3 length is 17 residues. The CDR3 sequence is CASSVPGGGPNTGELFF. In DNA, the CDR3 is TGTGCCAGCAGCGTACCGGGCGGGGGGCCCAACACCGGGGAGCTGTTTTTT.

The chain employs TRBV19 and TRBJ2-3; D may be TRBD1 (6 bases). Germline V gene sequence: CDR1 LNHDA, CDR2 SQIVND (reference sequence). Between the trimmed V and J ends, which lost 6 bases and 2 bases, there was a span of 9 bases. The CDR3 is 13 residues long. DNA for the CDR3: TGTGCCAGTAGCGGACAGACCACAGATACGCAGTATTTT. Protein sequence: CASSGQTTDTQYF.

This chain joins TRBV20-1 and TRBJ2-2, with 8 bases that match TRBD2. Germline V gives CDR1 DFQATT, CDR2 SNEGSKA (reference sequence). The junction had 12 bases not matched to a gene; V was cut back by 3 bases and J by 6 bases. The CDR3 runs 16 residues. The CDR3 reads CSASASGGGLSGELFF. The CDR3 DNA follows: TGCAGTGCTAGTGCGAGCGGGGGCGGGCTGTCCGGGGAGCTGTTTTTT.

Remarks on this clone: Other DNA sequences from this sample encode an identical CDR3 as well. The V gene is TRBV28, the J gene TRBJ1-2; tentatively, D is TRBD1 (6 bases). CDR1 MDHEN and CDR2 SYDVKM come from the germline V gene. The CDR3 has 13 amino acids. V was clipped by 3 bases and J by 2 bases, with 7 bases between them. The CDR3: CASSFGQNYGYTF. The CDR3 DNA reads TGTGCCAGCAGTTTCGGACAGAACTATGGCTACACCTTC.

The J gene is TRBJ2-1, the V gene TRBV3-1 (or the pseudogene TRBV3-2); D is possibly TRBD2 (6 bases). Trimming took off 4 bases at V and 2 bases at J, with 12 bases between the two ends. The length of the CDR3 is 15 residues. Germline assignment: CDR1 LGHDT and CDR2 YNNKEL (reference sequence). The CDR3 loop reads CASSLQPSAYNEQFF. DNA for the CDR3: TGTGCCAGCAGCCTGCAGCCTAGCGCCTACAATGAGCAGTTCTTC.

The CDR3, as DNA: TGTGCCAGCAGCTTGAGCCGCGACAATGAGCAGTTCTTC. As protein: CASSLSRDNEQFF. The chain carries TRBV11-2 and TRBJ2-1; D is unresolved. V was pared by 3 bases and J by 5 bases, with 8 bases between. Germline V gene data show CDR1 as SGHAT and CDR2 as FQNNGV. The CDR3 is 13 residues long. The full variable domain, completed using reference TRBV11-2 and TRBJ2-1, is EAGVAQSPRYKIIEKRQSVAFWCNPISGHATLYWYQQILGQGPKLLIQFQNNGVVDDSQLPKDRFSAERLKGVDSTLKIQPAKLEDSAVYLCASSLSRDNEQFFGPGTRLTVL.

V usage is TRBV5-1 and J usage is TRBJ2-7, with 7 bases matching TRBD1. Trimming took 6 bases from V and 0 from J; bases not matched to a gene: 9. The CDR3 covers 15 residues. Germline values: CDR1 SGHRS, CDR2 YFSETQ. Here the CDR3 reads CASKTGTATSYEQYF. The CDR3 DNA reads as TGCGCCAGCAAGACCGGGACAGCGACCTCCTACGAGCAGTACTTC. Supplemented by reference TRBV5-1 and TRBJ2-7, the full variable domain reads KAGVTQTPRYLIKTRGQQVTLSCSPISGHRSVSWYQQTPGQGLQFLFEYFSETQRNKGNFPGRFSGRQFSNSRSEMNVSTLELGDSALYLCASKTGTATSYEQYFGPGTRLTVT.

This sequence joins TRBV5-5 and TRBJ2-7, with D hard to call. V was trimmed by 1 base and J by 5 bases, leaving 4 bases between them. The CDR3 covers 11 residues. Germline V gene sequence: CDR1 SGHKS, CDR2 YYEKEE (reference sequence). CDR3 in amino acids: CASSLFDEQYF. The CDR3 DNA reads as TGTGCCAGCAGCTTGTTCGACGAGCAGTACTTC.

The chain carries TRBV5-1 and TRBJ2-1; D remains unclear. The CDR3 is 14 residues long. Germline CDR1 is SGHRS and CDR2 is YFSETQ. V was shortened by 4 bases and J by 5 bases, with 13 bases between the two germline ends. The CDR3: CASSPTPGNNEQFF. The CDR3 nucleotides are TGCGCCAGCAGCCCTACGCCAGGTAACAATGAGCAGTTCTTC. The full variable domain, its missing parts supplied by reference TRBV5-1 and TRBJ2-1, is KAGVTQTPRYLIKTRGQQVTLSCSPISGHRSVSWYQQTPGQGLQFLFEYFSETQRNKGNFPGRFSGRQFSNSRSEMNVSTLELGDSALYLCASSPTPGNNEQFFGPGTRLTVL.

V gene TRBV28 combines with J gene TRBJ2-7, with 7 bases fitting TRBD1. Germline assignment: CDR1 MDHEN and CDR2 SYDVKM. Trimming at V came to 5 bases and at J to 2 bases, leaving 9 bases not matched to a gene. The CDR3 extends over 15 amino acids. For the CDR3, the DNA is TGTGCCAGCAGTCCCGCGACAGGGCCGACCTACGAGCAGTACTTC. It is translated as CASSPATGPTYEQYF.

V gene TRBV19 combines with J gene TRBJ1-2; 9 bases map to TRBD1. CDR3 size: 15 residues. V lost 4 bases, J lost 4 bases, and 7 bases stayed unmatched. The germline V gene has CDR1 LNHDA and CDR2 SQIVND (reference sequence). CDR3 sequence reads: CASSTAGQGPYGYTF. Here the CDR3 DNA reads TGTGCCAGTAGTACCGCGGGACAGGGACCCTATGGCTACACCTTC.